This TCR beta chain stems from a study of patients and donors after allogeneic stem cell transplantation. TCRdb used MiXCR to reprocess the RT-PCR reads, holding one entry per CDR3 protein. The table includes about 960,000 distinct CDR3 sequences, roughly 18% detected once. J gave up 6 bases and V 3 bases, and 6 bases lay outside the gene matches. Germline values: CDR1 SGHTA, CDR2 FQGTGA. The CDR3 is 15 amino acids. This clonotype was seen a few times. The sequence was collected from a human donor who was either an allogeneic HSCT recipient or a stem cell or donor lymphocyte infusion donor (not recorded which). It is not recorded whose cells these are; they may come from a transplant donor. The specimen was blood, either unsorted or a sorted T cell fraction (not recorded which). The V and J genes are TRBV7-3 and TRBJ2-7, with TRBD2 matching 12 bases. This chain's CDR3 is CASSFPASGRVEQYF. In DNA form, the CDR3 reads TGTGCCAGCAGCTTTCCGGCTAGCGGGAGGGTCGAGCAGTACTTC. Variable domain in full (rest from reference TRBV7-3 and TRBJ2-7): GAGVSQTPSNKVTEKGKYVELRCDPISGHTALYWYRQSLGQGPEFLIYFQGTGAADDSGLPNDRFFAVRPEGSVSTLKIQRTERGDSAVYLCASSFPASGRVEQYFGPGTRLTVT.